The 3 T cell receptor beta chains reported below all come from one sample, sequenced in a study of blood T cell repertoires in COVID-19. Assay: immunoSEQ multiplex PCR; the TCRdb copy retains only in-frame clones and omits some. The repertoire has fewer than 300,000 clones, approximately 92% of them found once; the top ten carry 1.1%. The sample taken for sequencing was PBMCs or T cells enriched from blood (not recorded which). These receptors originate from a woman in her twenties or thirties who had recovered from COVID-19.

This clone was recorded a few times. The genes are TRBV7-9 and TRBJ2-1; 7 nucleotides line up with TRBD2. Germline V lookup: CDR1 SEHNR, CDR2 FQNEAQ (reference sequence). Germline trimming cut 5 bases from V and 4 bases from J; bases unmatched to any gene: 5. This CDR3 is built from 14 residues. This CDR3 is CASSQTSMYNEQFF. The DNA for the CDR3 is TGTGCCAGCAGCCAGACTAGCATGTACAATGAGCAGTTCTTC.

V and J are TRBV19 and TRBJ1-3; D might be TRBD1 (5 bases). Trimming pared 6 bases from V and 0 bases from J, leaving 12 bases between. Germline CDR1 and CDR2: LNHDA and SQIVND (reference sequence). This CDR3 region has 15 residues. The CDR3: CASRPTDSSGNTIYF. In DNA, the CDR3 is TGTGCCAGTAGGCCAACAGACAGCTCTGGAAACACCATATATTTT.

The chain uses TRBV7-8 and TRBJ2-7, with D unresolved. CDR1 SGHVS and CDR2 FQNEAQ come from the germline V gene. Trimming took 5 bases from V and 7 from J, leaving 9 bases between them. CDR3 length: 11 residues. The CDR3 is CASSPIREQYF. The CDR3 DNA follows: TGTGCCAGCAGCCCAATTCGGGAGCAGTACTTC. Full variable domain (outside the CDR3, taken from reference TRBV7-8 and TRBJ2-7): GAGVSQSPRYKVAKRGQDVALRCDPISGHVSLFWYQQALGQGPEFLTYFQNEAQLDKSGLPSDRFFAERPEGSVSTLKIQRTQQEDSAVYLCASSPIREQYFGPGTRLTVT.